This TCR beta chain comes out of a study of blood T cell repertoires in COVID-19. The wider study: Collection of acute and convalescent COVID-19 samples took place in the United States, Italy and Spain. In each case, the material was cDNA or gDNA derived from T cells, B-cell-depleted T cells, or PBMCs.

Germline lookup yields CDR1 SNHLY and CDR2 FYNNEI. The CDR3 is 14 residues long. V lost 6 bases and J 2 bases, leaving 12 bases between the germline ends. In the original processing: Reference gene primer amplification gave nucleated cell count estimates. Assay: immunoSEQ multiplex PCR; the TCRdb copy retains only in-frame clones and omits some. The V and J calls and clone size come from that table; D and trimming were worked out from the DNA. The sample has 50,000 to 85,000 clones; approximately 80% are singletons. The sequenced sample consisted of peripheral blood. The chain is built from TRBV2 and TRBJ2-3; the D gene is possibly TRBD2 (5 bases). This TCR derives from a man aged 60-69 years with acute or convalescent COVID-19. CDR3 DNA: TGTGCCAGCAGAACGGGATTAGCCACAGATACGCAGTATTTT. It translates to CASRTGLATDTQYF.